These 17 T cell receptor beta chains were all obtained from the same sample, sequenced in a study of T cells in Graves' hyperthyroidism and ophthalmopathy. Template material for amplifying TCR beta CDR3 regions consisted of RNA transcripts. Initially, a first-round RT-PCR of the TCR CDR3 employed the HTBI primer set. Each CDR3 protein gets one entry after TCRdb re-called the multiplex PCR reads with MiXCR. The sample includes fewer than 550,000 distinct CDR3 sequences, around 22% of them seen just once. Specimen: blood. All receptors come from a woman in her twenties or thirties with Graves' ophthalmopathy.

This clonotype showed up many times. This CDR3 is CASSGRQGLDGYTF. CDR3 sequence (DNA): TGTGCCAGTAGTGGGCGACAGGGCTTGGATGGCTACACCTTC. The chain carries TRBV19 and TRBJ1-2, with TRBD1 matching over 7 bases. The germline gives CDR1 LNHDA, CDR2 SQIVND (reference sequence). CDR3 length: 14 residues. V dropped 5 bases and J dropped 6; count of bases not matched to a gene: 9.

This clonotype has ten or more counts. The chain joins TRBV12-3 or TRBV12-4 to TRBJ1-1, with D tentatively TRBD1 (5 bases). V lost 7 bases, J lost 0 bases, and 15 bases lay in between. The CDR3 spans 15 residues. Here the CDR3 DNA reads TGTGCCAGCACTGCCCGGGGACGGTTGAACACTGAAGCTTTCTTT. Its protein is CASTARGRLNTEAFF.

Remarks on this clonotype: A read error may explain this, as a much larger clone is one base away. V gene TRBV7-3 combines with J gene TRBJ2-5; possible D gene TRBD2, 6 bases. Per the germline V gene, CDR1 is SGHTA and CDR2 is FQGTGA. The CDR3 is 14 residues long. CDR3 sequence: CASSLIGGSETKYF. CDR3 sequence (DNA): TGTGCCAGCAGCTTAATTGGGGGGTCGGAGACCAAGTACTTC.

This clonotype was seen a handful of times. This chain connects TRBV6-5 to TRBJ2-2; TRBD2 is a possible D gene (6 bases). Trimming cost V 0 bases and J 4 bases, with 12 bases left between them. This CDR3 region has 16 residues. The germline V gene has CDR1 MNHEY and CDR2 SVGAGI. The CDR3 loop is CASSYSGLASTGELFF. DNA of the CDR3: TGTGCCAGCAGTTACTCGGGGCTAGCGTCCACCGGGGAGCTGTTTTTT.

Notes on this clonotype: The junction does not match germline at one end; this may be a read error. The chain recombines TRBV28 with TRBJ2-7; 8 bases fit TRBD1. This CDR3 region has 16 residues. CDR1 is MDHEN, CDR2 SYDVKM, per germline. Written as DNA, the CDR3 is TGTGCCAGCAGAGGGCAGGGGGCCCAAACCTCCTACGAGCAGTGCTTC. Its protein is CASRGQGAQTSYEQCF.

Ten or more counts support this clonotype. V usage is TRBV6-1 and J usage is TRBJ1-1; D is possibly TRBD1 (5 bases). Germline loops: CDR1 MNHNS, CDR2 SASEGT. Trimming removed 1 base from V and 3 bases from J, with 18 bases in between. The CDR3 runs 17 residues. In nucleotides, the CDR3 is TGTGCCAGCAGTGAAGTATTAGCCGGGCGAGGGGACACTGAAGCTTTCTTT. Its protein product is CASSEVLAGRGDTEAFF.

This clonotype was picked up a small number of times. CDR3 region: CASTVTEVRTQYF. CDR3 in DNA: TGTGCCAGCACCGTGACAGAAGTGAGGACCCAGTACTTC. The chain employs TRBV6-2 or TRBV6-3 and TRBJ2-5, with D perhaps matching TRBD1 (5 bases). The V gene's germline CDR1 is MNHEY and CDR2 SVGEGT. The germline V and J ends were trimmed by 7 bases and 7 bases, with 16 bases remaining between them. The CDR3 loop spans 13 amino acids.

This clonotype showed up many times. The chain links TRBV6-2 or TRBV6-3 to TRBJ2-5, with D possibly matching TRBD1 (6 bases). The CDR3 consists of 16 residues. The V gene lost 0 bases and the J gene lost 5 bases, with 16 bases spanning the gap. Germline V lookup: CDR1 MNHEY, CDR2 SVGEGT. CDR3 sequence: CASSYSNRVLGETQYF. DNA for the CDR3: TGTGCCAGCAGTTACTCGAACAGGGTTTTGGGGGAGACCCAGTACTTC.

This clonotype was observed at least ten times. The chain joins TRBV5-1 to TRBJ1-1, with D hard to call. Trimming stripped 0 bases from V and 2 bases from J, with 8 bases between. Germline V CDR1 and CDR2: SGHRS, YFSETQ. CDR3 length equals 14 residues. CDR3 nucleotides: TGCGCCAGCAGCTTGGCCGGAGACAACACTGAAGCTTTCTTT. Translated, it gives CASSLAGDNTEAFF.

The chain employs TRBV2 and TRBJ2-7; 8 positions agree with TRBD2. V lost 6 bases and J lost 5; bases outside the gene matches: 6. The CDR3 contains 13 residues. The germline gives CDR1 SNHLY, CDR2 FYNNEI. CDR3 nucleotide sequence: TGTGCCAGCAGGGGTAGCGGGATCGACGAGCAGTACTTC. As protein: CASRGSGIDEQYF. Filled out from reference TRBV2 and TRBJ2-7, the complete variable domain reads EPEVTQTPSHQVTQMGQEVILRCVPISNHLYFYWYRQILGQKVEFLVSFYNNEISEKSEIFDDQFSVERPDGSNFTLKIRSTKLEDSAMYFCASRGSGIDEQYFGPGTRLTVT.

This clonotype was found many times. The gene calls are TRBV15 and TRBJ2-5, with TRBD2 as a possible D gene (6 bases). CDR1 LNHNV and CDR2 YYDKDF come from the germline V gene (reference sequence). The CDR3 sequence is 14 residues long. V lost 4 bases, J lost 4 bases, and 13 bases lay in between. The CDR3, as DNA: TGTGCCACCAGCATCAGGGTGGGAGGAGAGACCCAGTACTTC. It codes for CATSIRVGGETQYF.

Many counts were recorded for this clonotype. The chain recombines TRBV20-1 with TRBJ2-7; TRBD1 might be the D (6 bases). Germline CDR1 and CDR2: DFQATT and SNEGSKA (reference sequence). The ends were cut back, 6 bases at V and 0 bases at J, with 12 bases in the middle. The CDR3 loop spans 13 amino acids. The CDR3: CSAEGTPSYEQYF. The CDR3 DNA sequence: TGCAGTGCGGAAGGGACACCCTCCTACGAGCAGTACTTC.

This clonotype has a count of ten or more. V and J are TRBV28 and TRBJ1-5; 9 nucleotides line up with TRBD1. The CDR3 loop spans 14 amino acids. V lost 6 bases, J lost 6 bases, and 6 bases stayed unmatched. Germline V gene data show CDR1 as MDHEN and CDR2 as SYDVKM. The CDR3 protein is CASSIPQGAQPQHF. The CDR3 DNA follows: TGTGCCAGCAGCATTCCACAGGGGGCTCAGCCCCAGCATTTT.

The V gene is TRBV7-2, the J gene TRBJ1-5; no clear D. CDR1 and CDR2 from the germline V gene are SGHTA and FQGNSA. V was shortened by 2 bases and J by 7 bases, with 12 bases between the two germline ends. CDR3 length equals 14 residues. As DNA, the CDR3 is TGTGCCAGCAGCTTAAGGAGGGTTCGCCAGCCCCAGCATTTT. Translating gives CASSLRRVRQPQHF.

This clonotype was counted at least ten times. V and J are TRBV27 and TRBJ2-7; perhaps TRBD1 as D (5 bases). The CDR3 sequence is 15 residues long. Per the germline V gene, CDR1 is MNHEY and CDR2 is SMNVEV (reference sequence). V lost 0 bases and J 5 bases, leaving 14 bases between the germline ends. The CDR3 DNA reads TGTGCCAGCAGTTTATCGAAGTACAGGAGAAACGAGCAGTACTTC. Its protein product is CASSLSKYRRNEQYF.

There are many counts of this clonotype. The chain carries TRBV7-9 and TRBJ1-1; D is unclear. V was cut by 6 bases and J by 4 bases, with 9 bases left in between. Germline V CDR1 and CDR2: SEHNR, FQNEAQ (reference sequence). This CDR3 region has 12 residues. The CDR3 DNA reads TGTGCCAGCAGATACACAAGCACTGAAGCTTTCTTT. It translates to CASRYTSTEAFF.

The table lists this clonotype with many counts. The chain has TRBV6-1 and TRBJ2-7, with unresolved D. Germline V gene sequence: CDR1 MNHNS, CDR2 SASEGT. Trimming removed 1 base from V and 2 bases from J, with 21 bases in between. This CDR3 spans 18 amino acids. The CDR3 coding sequence is TGTGCCAGCAGTGAAGGGTTCTTGAGGTCGTCAGGACCCTACGAGCAGTACTTC. This translates into CASSEGFLRSSGPYEQYF.